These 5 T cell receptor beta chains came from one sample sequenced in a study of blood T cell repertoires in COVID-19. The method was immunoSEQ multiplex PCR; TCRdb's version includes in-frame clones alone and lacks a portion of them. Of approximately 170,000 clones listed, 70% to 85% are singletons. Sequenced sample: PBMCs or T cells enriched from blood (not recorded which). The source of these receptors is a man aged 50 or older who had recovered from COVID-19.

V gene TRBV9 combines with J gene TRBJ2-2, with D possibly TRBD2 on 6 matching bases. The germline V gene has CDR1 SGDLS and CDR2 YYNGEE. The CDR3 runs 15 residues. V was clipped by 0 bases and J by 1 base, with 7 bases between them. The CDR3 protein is CASSVAGENTGELFF. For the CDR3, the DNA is TGTGCCAGCAGCGTAGCGGGGGAGAACACCGGGGAGCTGTTTTTT.

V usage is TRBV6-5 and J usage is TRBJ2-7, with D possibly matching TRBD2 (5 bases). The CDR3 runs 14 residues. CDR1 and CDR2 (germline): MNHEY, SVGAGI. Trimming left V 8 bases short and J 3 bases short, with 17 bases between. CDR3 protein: CASATNGIFYEQYF. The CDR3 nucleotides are TGTGCCAGCGCTACAAACGGGATTTTCTACGAGCAGTACTTC.

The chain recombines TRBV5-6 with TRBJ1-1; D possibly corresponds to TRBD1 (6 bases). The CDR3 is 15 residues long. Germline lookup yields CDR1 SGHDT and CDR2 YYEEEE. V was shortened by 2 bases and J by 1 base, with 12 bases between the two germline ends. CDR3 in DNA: TGTGCCAGCAGCTTTTTTACAGGGAGGAACACTGAAGCTTTCTTT. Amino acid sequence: CASSFFTGRNTEAFF.

This CDR3 is CASSPSRQGPYGYTF. The CDR3, as DNA: TGCGCCAGCAGCCCGTCGAGACAGGGCCCCTATGGCTACACCTTC. The chain is built from TRBV4-1 and TRBJ1-2; 7 nucleotides match TRBD1. J gave up 4 bases and V 4 bases, and 9 bases lay outside the gene matches. CDR1 is MGHRA and CDR2 is YSYEKL in the germline V gene. There are 15 residues in the CDR3.

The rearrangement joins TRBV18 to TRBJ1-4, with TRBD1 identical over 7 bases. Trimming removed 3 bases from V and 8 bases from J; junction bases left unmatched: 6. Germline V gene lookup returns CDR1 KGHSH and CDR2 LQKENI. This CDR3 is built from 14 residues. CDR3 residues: CASSPTGDREKLFF. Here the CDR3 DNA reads TGTGCCAGCTCACCGACTGGGGACAGAGAAAAACTGTTTTTT.